These T cell receptor beta chains were read from a single sample in a study of control samples from healthy donors and cancer patients. The protocol was immunoSEQ multiplex PCR, while the TCRdb copy is restricted to in-frame clones and leaves out a portion. Here the sample spans about 140,000 clones, roughly nine tenths being singletons. Input material: blood. The receptor source for this set is a woman aged 25 to 39 in good health. The CDR3 runs from the conserved cysteine through the conserved F or W. Each record gives: clone size, D gene, V gene, J gene, CDR3 DNA, CDR3 protein. The D gene is left open where the match is weak. Rows give clone size only sometimes, using once, few, many, or a class for an expanded clone.

clone_size: NA; d_call: NA; v_call: TRBV7-2; j_call: TRBJ1-2; cdr3_nt: TGTGCCAGCAGCTTAGACAGGGTGACTAACTATGGCTACACCTTC; cdr3_aa: CASSLDRVTNYGYTF
clone_size: NA; d_call: TRBD2; v_call: TRBV28; j_call: TRBJ2-7; cdr3_nt: TGTGCCAGCAGTTTAATCACGGGAGGGCCGAAAGAGCAGTACTTC; cdr3_aa: CASSLITGGPKEQYF
clone_size: NA; d_call: TRBD1; v_call: TRBV5-6; j_call: TRBJ1-1; cdr3_nt: TGTGCCAGCAGCTTCACAGGGGCCACTGAAGCTTTCTTT; cdr3_aa: CASSFTGATEAFF
clone_size: NA; d_call: NA; v_call: TRBV24-1; j_call: TRBJ2-2; cdr3_nt: TGTGCCACCAGTGACCACCCCCGCGGGGGCGCAGGGACCGGGGAGCTGTTTTTT; cdr3_aa: CATSDHPRGGAGTGELFF
clone_size: NA; d_call: NA; v_call: TRBV30; j_call: TRBJ1-3; cdr3_nt: TGTGCCTGGACCCGAGGAAACACCATATATTTT; cdr3_aa: CAWTRGNTIYF
clone_size: NA; d_call: NA; v_call: TRBV6-1; j_call: TRBJ1-1; cdr3_nt: TGTGCCAGCAGTGAAGGTCCGTGGGGGAGCGCTGAAGCTTTCTTT; cdr3_aa: CASSEGPWGSAEAFF
clone_size: many; d_call: TRBD2; v_call: TRBV5-1; j_call: TRBJ2-1; cdr3_nt: TGCGCCAGCAGCTCCGCCGGGACTAGCGGGAGTGAGCAGTTCTTC; cdr3_aa: CASSSAGTSGSEQFF
clone_size: NA; d_call: TRBD2; v_call: TRBV9; j_call: TRBJ2-3; cdr3_nt: TGTGCCAGCAGCGTAGGGGGGACTAGATCAGATACGCAGTATTTT; cdr3_aa: CASSVGGTRSDTQYF
clone_size: NA; d_call: TRBD2; v_call: TRBV7-7; j_call: TRBJ2-5; cdr3_nt: TGTGCCAGCAGCGCCGGACTAGCGGACCAAGAGACCCAGTACTTC; cdr3_aa: CASSAGLADQETQYF
clone_size: NA; d_call: NA; v_call: TRBV7-3; j_call: TRBJ2-1; cdr3_nt: TGTGCCAGCAGCTTAAGAGGTTCCAATGAGCAGTTCTTC; cdr3_aa: CASSLRGSNEQFF
clone_size: few; d_call: NA; v_call: TRBV6-4; j_call: TRBJ1-1; cdr3_nt: TGTGCCAGCAGTGACCTAGGGAGCAACACTGAAGCTTTCTTT; cdr3_aa: CASSDLGSNTEAFF
clone_size: NA; d_call: NA; v_call: TRBV2; j_call: TRBJ1-5; cdr3_nt: TGTGCCAGCAGTGCAGATAGGGTTGAAGGTCAGCCCCAGCATTTT; cdr3_aa: CASSADRVEGQPQHF
clone_size: once; d_call: NA; v_call: TRBV13; j_call: TRBJ1-1; cdr3_nt: TGTGCCAGCAGCTTGGCGGGACGTGGGGGGACTGAAGCTTTCTTT; cdr3_aa: CASSLAGRGGTEAFF
clone_size: few; d_call: TRBD1; v_call: TRBV19; j_call: TRBJ1-4; cdr3_nt: TGTGCCAGTAGGAGCCCAGGGGGGGCTTCTAATGAAAAACTGTTTTTT; cdr3_aa: CASRSPGGASNEKLFF
clone_size: NA; d_call: NA; v_call: TRBV28; j_call: TRBJ1-1; cdr3_nt: TGTGCCAGCAGTCGTCACATGAACACTGAAGCTTTCTTT; cdr3_aa: CASSRHMNTEAFF
clone_size: once; d_call: TRBD1; v_call: TRBV2; j_call: TRBJ1-2; cdr3_nt: TGTGCCAGCAGTGCGGACAGGGGGATATATGGCTACACCTTC; cdr3_aa: CASSADRGIYGYTF
clone_size: NA; d_call: TRBD2; v_call: TRBV5-1; j_call: TRBJ2-1; cdr3_nt: TGCGCCAGCAGCGGAGGCGTGGGGACTAGCGGGAGGAGGGTTAGCAATGAGCAGTTCTTC; cdr3_aa: CASSGGVGTSGRRVSNEQFF
clone_size: NA; d_call: NA; v_call: TRBV10-3; j_call: TRBJ2-1; cdr3_nt: TGTGCCATCAGTGATGCGCTCATTGAGCAGTTCTTC; cdr3_aa: CAISDALIEQFF
clone_size: NA; d_call: NA; v_call: TRBV27; j_call: TRBJ1-2; cdr3_nt: TGTGCCAGCAGTTTATCGGGACAAGACCCTTGGGGCTACACCTTC; cdr3_aa: CASSLSGQDPWGYTF
clone_size: NA; d_call: NA; v_call: TRBV2; j_call: TRBJ1-1; cdr3_nt: TGTGCCAGCAGCCGGACAGTCACGAACACTGAAGCTTTCTTT; cdr3_aa: CASSRTVTNTEAFF
clone_size: NA; d_call: NA; v_call: TRBV15; j_call: TRBJ1-1; cdr3_nt: TGTGCCACCAGCAGAGCACCCGCGCGAGGGATGGGCACTGAAGCTTTCTTT; cdr3_aa: CATSRAPARGMGTEAFF
clone_size: NA; d_call: NA; v_call: TRBV30; j_call: TRBJ1-1; cdr3_nt: TGTGCCTGGAGTGTAAGGGTCCACGAAGCTTTCTTT; cdr3_aa: CAWSVRVHEAFF
clone_size: NA; d_call: TRBD2; v_call: TRBV5-1; j_call: TRBJ2-3; cdr3_nt: TGCGCCAGCAGCTTGGGGGTCGCTAGCGGGAACGCAGATACGCAGTATTTT; cdr3_aa: CASSLGVASGNADTQYF
clone_size: NA; d_call: NA; v_call: TRBV6-5; j_call: TRBJ1-6; cdr3_nt: TGTGCCAGCAGTTACTCGGGGGAAGCCCGCTCACCCCTCCACTTT; cdr3_aa: CASSYSGEARSPLHF
clone_size: NA; d_call: TRBD2; v_call: TRBV13; j_call: TRBJ2-1; cdr3_nt: TGTGCCAGCAGCTTAAGTCTGAGCGGGAGTCGTTTTGAGCAGTTCTTC; cdr3_aa: CASSLSLSGSRFEQFF
clone_size: NA; d_call: NA; v_call: TRBV5-4; j_call: TRBJ1-6; cdr3_nt: TGTGCCAGCAGCGCTGACAGACTCTCCTATAATTCACCCCTCCACTTT; cdr3_aa: CASSADRLSYNSPLHF
clone_size: NA; d_call: TRBD1; v_call: TRBV30; j_call: TRBJ1-1; cdr3_nt: TGTGCCGGGACAGGGTGGACTGAAGCTTTCTTT; cdr3_aa: CAGTGWTEAFF
clone_size: NA; d_call: NA; v_call: TRBV27; j_call: TRBJ2-3; cdr3_nt: TGTGCCAGCAGTTTGGAGCGGGGCACAGATACGCAGTATTTT; cdr3_aa: CASSLERGTDTQYF
clone_size: NA; d_call: TRBD1; v_call: TRBV29-1; j_call: TRBJ1-4; cdr3_nt: TGCAGCGTTGGGGGACAGGGGTATGAAAAACTGTTTTTT; cdr3_aa: CSVGGQGYEKLFF
clone_size: NA; d_call: NA; v_call: TRBV7-2; j_call: TRBJ2-7; cdr3_nt: TGTGCCAGCAGCTTAGCTGGCCCCTACTCGGCCGAGCAGTACTTC; cdr3_aa: CASSLAGPYSAEQYF
clone_size: once; d_call: NA; v_call: TRBV29-1; j_call: TRBJ2-5; cdr3_nt: TGCAGCGATACAGGGTTACCCTTCGGGTACCAAGAGACCCAGTACTTC; cdr3_aa: CSDTGLPFGYQETQYF
clone_size: NA; d_call: NA; v_call: TRBV14; j_call: TRBJ2-7; cdr3_nt: TGTGCCAGCAGCCTGAGGGGGGGGTTTGCCGTTTACGAGCAGTACTTC; cdr3_aa: CASSLRGGFAVYEQYF
clone_size: NA; d_call: TRBD2; v_call: TRBV14; j_call: TRBJ2-7; cdr3_nt: TGTGCCAGCAGCCAAGTTCCGGCGGGAGCCTACGAGCAGTACTTC; cdr3_aa: CASSQVPAGAYEQYF
clone_size: NA; d_call: TRBD2; v_call: TRBV6-5; j_call: TRBJ2-7; cdr3_nt: TGTGCCAGCACCGAAGGACTAGCGGGATCCTACGAGCAGTACTTC; cdr3_aa: CASTEGLAGSYEQYF
clone_size: NA; d_call: TRBD2; v_call: TRBV28; j_call: TRBJ2-3; cdr3_nt: TGTGCCAGCAGTCTAGCGGGAGTAGAAGATACGCAGTATTTT; cdr3_aa: CASSLAGVEDTQYF
clone_size: NA; d_call: NA; v_call: TRBV28; j_call: TRBJ2-4; cdr3_nt: TGTGCCAGCATGGCGGAGAAACTAGCCAAAAACATTCAGTACTTC; cdr3_aa: CASMAEKLAKNIQYF
clone_size: NA; d_call: NA; v_call: TRBV12-3/TRBV12-4; j_call: TRBJ1-2; cdr3_nt: TGTGCCAGCACCACGCGGGGACTGGGTGGCTACACCTTC; cdr3_aa: CASTTRGLGGYTF
clone_size: NA; d_call: TRBD2; v_call: TRBV2; j_call: TRBJ2-3; cdr3_nt: TGTGCCAGCAGTGGAGCGGGAGCAGGCACAGATACGCAGTATTTT; cdr3_aa: CASSGAGAGTDTQYF
clone_size: NA; d_call: TRBD2; v_call: TRBV7-8; j_call: TRBJ2-7; cdr3_nt: TGTGCCAGCAGCTTAGCCCGCCAGCGGGAGGGCCAGTACGAGCAGTACTTC; cdr3_aa: CASSLARQREGQYEQYF
clone_size: NA; d_call: NA; v_call: TRBV5-4; j_call: TRBJ2-2; cdr3_nt: TGTGCCAGCAGCTCAAACAGGGTTGGTACCGGGGAGCTGTTTTTT; cdr3_aa: CASSSNRVGTGELFF
clone_size: NA; d_call: NA; v_call: TRBV10-3; j_call: TRBJ1-1; cdr3_nt: TGTGCCATCAGTGACCTAAACCCAGGCGGCGGTGAAGCTTTCTTT; cdr3_aa: CAISDLNPGGGEAFF
clone_size: NA; d_call: NA; v_call: TRBV12-3/TRBV12-4; j_call: TRBJ2-7; cdr3_nt: TGTGCCAGCAGTTTATTCGCACAGCAAGAGCAGTACTTC; cdr3_aa: CASSLFAQQEQYF
clone_size: NA; d_call: NA; v_call: TRBV5-8; j_call: TRBJ1-4; cdr3_nt: TGTGCCAGCAGCCAGGAAACTAATGAAAAACTGTTTTTT; cdr3_aa: CASSQETNEKLFF